This T cell receptor (beta chain) appears in the sequencing data of a study of blood T cell repertoires in COVID-19. Produced via immunoSEQ multiplex PCR; TCRdb's table is partial and in-frame only. Altogether around 230,000 clones are present, about 88% being singletons, with the ten largest covering around 2.6%. Individuals aged about 18 to 90 years were recruited from approximately 22 US areas. Researchers sorted participants into cohorts using their self-reported clinical history. What the recovered Cohort 3 donors had was two negative PCRs, clearance, or symptom resolution. CDR1 and CDR2 from the germline V gene are LNHDA and SQIVND (reference sequence). The V and J ends lost 5 bases and 3 bases, in that order; junction bases with no gene match: 6. This CDR3 has 15 residues.

The rearrangement links TRBV19 to TRBJ1-2; 10 bases match TRBD1. The sequenced material came from PBMCs or T cells enriched from blood (not recorded which). The sequence came from a woman aged 25 to 45 who had recovered from COVID-19. This CDR3 is CASSPPGQGDYGYTF. CDR3 bases: TGTGCCAGTAGTCCTCCCGGACAGGGGGACTATGGCTACACCTTC.